This T cell receptor (beta chain) was sequenced during a study of identical twins. CDR1 and CDR2 (germline): SGDLS, YYNGEE. The ends were cut back, 2 bases at V and 3 bases at J, with 11 bases in the middle. The CDR3 sequence is 14 residues long. TCRdb analysed the 5' RACE reads with MiXCR anew, one entry per CDR3 protein. This sample has 250,000 to 300,000 distinct CDR3 sequences, with about 8.3% found just once. Healthy Caucasians provided all donations. The same sample was also studied in work on yellow fever vaccine responses in identical twins. As that study records: Reportedly, twins' vaccine T cell responses looked partly convergent and partly personalized.

The sample taken for sequencing was CD8+ T cells sorted from blood. This receptor was obtained from a woman aged 18-29 years in good health. V and J are TRBV9 and TRBJ1-2; a possible D gene is TRBD1 (6 bases). Written as DNA, the CDR3 is TGTGCCAGCAGCGTCGGAGGGGGGGACTATGGCTACACCTTC. Its protein is CASSVGGGDYGYTF.